Below, 26 T cell receptor beta chains from the same sample are listed, as sequenced in a study of vaccination effects on CD4 cells after COVID-19. Only in-frame clones appear in the TCRdb table, and some are missing; sequencing was by immunoSEQ multiplex PCR. The table has about 30,000 clones, 55% to 65% seen once. Which antigens these TCRs recognize remains unknown. Once cultured for around 11 days, the cells underwent separation to obtain CD4+ T cells. Material: CD4+ T cells from PBMCs cultured without peptide, obtained before COVID-19 vaccination. These receptors were collected from a human donor who received a COVID-19 vaccine.

The rearrangement links TRBV14 to TRBJ2-5, with 8 bases aligning to TRBD1. With 1 base clipped from V and 7 bases from J, the junction kept 5 bases outside the gene matches. The CDR3 loop spans 14 amino acids. CDR1 is SGHDN, CDR2 FVKESK, per germline. CDR3 coding DNA: TGTGCCAGCAGCCAAGGGACAGGGCGTGGGACCCAGTACTTC. Amino acids: CASSQGTGRGTQYF. Complete variable domain (other parts from reference TRBV14 and TRBJ2-5): EAGVTQFPSHSVIEKGQTVTLRCDPISGHDNLYWYRRVMGKEIKFLLHFVKESKQDESGMPNNRFLAERTGGTYSTLKVQPAELEDSGVYFCASSQGTGRGTQYFGPGTRLLVL.

The CDR3 sequence: CASSLMKGNEQFF. As DNA, the CDR3 is TGCGCCAGCAGCTTGATGAAGGGGAATGAGCAGTTCTTC. The chain is built from TRBV5-1 and TRBJ2-1; perhaps TRBD1 as D (5 bases). Germline CDR1 and CDR2: SGHRS and YFSETQ. Trimming stripped 1 base from V and 7 bases from J, with 9 bases between. The CDR3 runs to 13 residues.

This clone was detected a few times. The chain is built from TRBV11-1 and TRBJ1-1, with D uncertain. This CDR3 comprises 13 residues. Germline lookup yields CDR1 SGHAT and CDR2 FQDESV (reference sequence). V was cut by 3 bases and J by 3 bases, with 8 bases left in between. The CDR3 loop reads CASSFKGDTEAFF. DNA of the CDR3: TGTGCCAGCAGCTTCAAGGGCGACACTGAAGCTTTCTTT.

The rearrangement joins TRBV5-4 to TRBJ1-6; D is ambiguous. Trimming shortened V by 0 bases and J by 7 bases, and 2 bases separated the two germline ends. In germline, CDR1 is SGHNT, CDR2 YYREEE (reference sequence). The CDR3 is 12 residues long. CDR3 residues: CASSLDNSPLHF. Written as DNA, the CDR3 is TGTGCCAGCAGCTTGGACAATTCACCCCTCCACTTT.

The chain links TRBV11-2 to TRBJ1-6; 7 nucleotides align to TRBD1. The CDR3 consists of 15 residues. V lost 8 bases, J lost 16 bases, and 20 bases stayed unmatched. Germline CDR1 reads SGHAT; CDR2 reads FQNNGV. CDR3 nucleotides: TGTGCCAGCCGGCCCCGGGGACAGCTAACCTCTTTACTCCACTTT. Translating gives CASRPRGQLTSLLHF.

J is TRBJ2-1 and V is TRBV5-1; TRBD2 agrees at 10 bases. CDR1 is SGHRS and CDR2 is YFSETQ in the germline V gene. The CDR3 contains 15 residues. Trimming removed 2 bases from V and 9 bases from J; junction bases left unmatched: 8. CDR3 bases: TGCGCCAGCAGCTTCGCAGCGGGGGGGCGCACTGAGCAGTTCTTC. Protein sequence: CASSFAAGGRTEQFF. Variable domain in full (rest from reference TRBV5-1 and TRBJ2-1): KAGVTQTPRYLIKTRGQQVTLSCSPISGHRSVSWYQQTPGQGLQFLFEYFSETQRNKGNFPGRFSGRQFSNSRSEMNVSTLELGDSALYLCASSFAAGGRTEQFFGPGTRLTVL.

This rearrangement joins TRBV10-2 to TRBJ2-1; 7 bases line up with TRBD1. This CDR3 contains 13 residues. Germline V gene lookup returns CDR1 WSHSY and CDR2 SAAADI. The CDR3 coding sequence is TGCGCGAGGGGGCTGAGCTCCTACAATGAGCAGTTCTTC. Translated, it gives CARGLSSYNEQFF.

The rearrangement joins TRBV2 to TRBJ2-3, with D possibly being TRBD1 (6 bases). CDR1 is SNHLY, CDR2 FYNNEI, per germline. V was pared by 6 bases and J by 2 bases, with 21 bases between. The CDR3 is 17 amino acids. This chain's CDR3 is CASRRGSVRDNTDTQYF. The CDR3 DNA is TGTGCCAGCAGGAGAGGCTCTGTCCGGGACAACACAGATACGCAGTATTTT.

V and J are TRBV4-1 and TRBJ1-1, with 8 bases aligning to TRBD1. CDR3 length: 15 amino acids. CDR1 and CDR2 from the germline V gene are MGHRA and YSYEKL. V was pared by 3 bases and J by 1 base, with 4 bases of the junction left unmatched. In DNA, the CDR3 is TGCGCCAGCAGCCAGTTCGACAGGGGGAACACTGAAGCTTTCTTT. Translation gives CASSQFDRGNTEAFF.

The rearrangement uses TRBV11-3 and TRBJ2-2; TRBD1 is a possible D gene (6 bases). Trimming stripped 2 bases from V and 1 base from J, with 11 bases between. CDR3 length equals 16 residues. CDR1 SGHNT and CDR2 YENEEA come from the germline V gene. The CDR3: CASSLFRGQNTGELFF. The CDR3, as DNA: TGTGCCAGCAGCTTATTTCGGGGACAGAACACCGGGGAGCTGTTTTTT.

This chain links TRBV10-3 with TRBJ2-7; no definite D call. The CDR3 loop spans 19 amino acids. The germline V gene has CDR1 ENHRY and CDR2 SYGVKD. With 0 bases removed from V and 4 bases from J, the gap between germline ends came to 25 bases. In nucleotides, the CDR3 is TGTGCCATCAGTGAGTCGTTTGTAGGACGTTCATCCCGGCGGTACGAGCAGTACTTC. This codes for CAISESFVGRSSRRYEQYF.

This chain uses TRBV6-5 with TRBJ2-7, with D perhaps matching TRBD1 or TRBD2 (5 bases each). With 0 bases removed from V and 1 base from J, the gap between germline ends came to 10 bases. Per germline, CDR1 MNHEY and CDR2 SVGAGI. The CDR3 runs to 15 residues. In DNA, the CDR3 is TGTGCCAGCAGTTACTCCTGGGGACCTTCCTACGAGCAGTACTTC. Protein product: CASSYSWGPSYEQYF.

The chain uses TRBV4-2 and TRBJ1-1, with D tentatively TRBD1 (5 bases). The CDR3 spans 14 residues. V gave up 3 bases and J gave up 4 bases, with 12 bases separating them. Germline loops: CDR1 LGHNA, CDR2 YNFKEQ. The CDR3 coding sequence is TGTGCCAGCAGCCAGGGCAGAGGGACCACTGAAGCTTTCTTT. It codes for CASSQGRGTTEAFF.

The rearrangement links TRBV12-3 or TRBV12-4 to TRBJ2-3, with TRBD2 as a possible D gene (5 bases). Trimming pared 4 bases from V and 11 bases from J, leaving 13 bases between. The CDR3 runs to 12 residues. The CDR3, as DNA: TGTGCCAGCAGTTCTGGGAGTAGGCTGCAGTATTTT. It translates to CASSSGSRLQYF.

This chain uses TRBV7-9 with TRBJ1-6; 7 bases fit TRBD1. CDR1 is SEHNR, CDR2 FQNEAQ, per germline (reference sequence). The CDR3 covers 14 residues. Trimming removed 5 bases from V and 4 bases from J; junction bases left unmatched: 2. In DNA form, the CDR3 reads TGTGCCAGCAGCCAGACAGGGTATAATTCACCCCTCCACTTT. Protein: CASSQTGYNSPLHF.

The chain combines TRBV2 with TRBJ1-2; D may be TRBD1 (5 bases). Between the trimmed V and J ends, which lost 3 bases and 8 bases, there was a span of 10 bases. CDR1 is SNHLY, CDR2 FYNNEI, per germline. The CDR3 is 12 residues long. CDR3 amino acids: CASSDRVEGYTF. The CDR3, as DNA: TGTGCCAGCAGTGACAGGGTCGAGGGCTACACCTTC.

The CDR3 sequence is CATRGDDSYNEQFF. As DNA, the CDR3 is TGTGCCACGAGAGGGGACGACTCCTACAATGAGCAGTTCTTC. The V and J genes are TRBV10-3 and TRBJ2-1; D may correspond to TRBD1 or TRBD2 (5 bases each). Trimming took off 10 bases at V and 0 bases at J, with 13 bases between the two ends. Germline V gene sequence: CDR1 ENHRY, CDR2 SYGVKD. The CDR3 contains 14 residues.

The chain uses TRBV5-1 and TRBJ2-1, with D perhaps TRBD2 (6 bases). The germline V and J ends were trimmed by 0 bases and 6 bases, with 7 bases remaining between them. Germline assignment: CDR1 SGHRS and CDR2 YFSETQ. This CDR3 contains 13 residues. The CDR3, as DNA: TGCGCCAGCAGCTTGGGACTAGTCAATGAGCAGTTCTTC. This codes for CASSLGLVNEQFF.

This rearrangement joins TRBV6-5 to TRBJ2-3; 7 nucleotides line up with TRBD2. Per germline, CDR1 MNHEY and CDR2 SVGAGI. The CDR3 consists of 14 residues. V shed 2 bases, J shed 5 bases, and the junction held 4 bases outside the gene matches. Here the CDR3 DNA reads TGTGCCAGCAGTTACGTTACGGGGGGAGATACGCAGTATTTT. Translated, it gives CASSYVTGGDTQYF.

The chain employs TRBV29-1 and TRBJ2-7, with 7 positions matching TRBD1. V dropped 7 bases and J dropped 4; count of bases not matched to a gene: 13. The V gene's germline CDR1 is SQVTM and CDR2 ANQGSEA. This CDR3 contains 14 residues. CDR3 protein: CSAKLPGQTYEQYF. The CDR3 DNA reads as TGCAGCGCTAAATTACCGGGACAGACTTACGAGCAGTACTTC.

The V and J genes are TRBV9 and TRBJ2-3, with a tentative D call TRBD1 (5 bases). This CDR3 contains 16 residues. The germline V gene has CDR1 SGDLS and CDR2 YYNGEE. Trimming left V 4 bases short and J 4 bases short, with 19 bases between. The CDR3 nucleotides read TGTGCCAGCAGCCCTAGGGGTGGGCGCATTTCAGATACGCAGTATTTT. Its translation is CASSPRGGRISDTQYF.

This chain joins TRBV4-2 and TRBJ2-7; D gene ambiguous. The CDR3 loop spans 16 amino acids. V lost 0 bases and J lost 3, with 15 bases in between. CDR1 LGHNA and CDR2 YNFKEQ come from the germline V gene. DNA for the CDR3: TGTGCCAGCAGCCAAGATTTGGTCGACGGAAACTACGAGCAGTACTTC. Its protein is CASSQDLVDGNYEQYF.

The gene calls are TRBV6-1 and TRBJ2-2; 7 bases map to TRBD2. The germline V gene has CDR1 MNHNS and CDR2 SASEGT. The V segment lost 1 base and the J segment 15 bases; nucleotides outside the gene matches: 8. The CDR3 is made up of 13 amino acids. CDR3 loop: CASSEEWGGLVFF. CDR3 coding DNA: TGTGCCAGCAGTGAAGAATGGGGGGGTCTCGTGTTTTTT.

This rearrangement joins TRBV24-1 to TRBJ1-3; D call uncertain. Per the germline V gene, CDR1 is KGHDR and CDR2 is SFDVKD. Trimming cost V 3 bases and J 4 bases, with 12 bases left between them. There are 15 residues in the CDR3. The CDR3 is CATSDPAEGGNTIYF. The CDR3 DNA reads as TGTGCCACCAGTGATCCCGCCGAAGGGGGAAACACCATATATTTT.

In this sample, this clone turned up a few times. V and J are TRBV5-1 and TRBJ2-1; D may be TRBD1 (6 bases). The V end lost 3 bases, the J end lost 0 bases, and 22 bases lay between the germline ends. This CDR3 contains 19 residues. Germline CDR1 SGHRS, CDR2 YFSETQ. CDR3 nucleotide sequence: TGCGCCAGCAGCTCCTACCGCAAGGACAGACAAAGCTCCTACAATGAGCAGTTCTTC. Protein sequence: CASSSYRKDRQSSYNEQFF.

This clone was seen only a few times. The rearrangement links TRBV12-3 or TRBV12-4 to TRBJ2-1, with 7 bases that match TRBD2. The V segment lost 6 bases and the J segment 10 bases; nucleotides outside the gene matches: 6. CDR3 length equals 12 residues. This chain's CDR3 is CASSRTSEEQFF. CDR3 nucleotide sequence: TGTGCCAGCAGCCGGACTAGTGAGGAGCAGTTCTTC.